This T cell receptor (beta chain) appears in the sequencing data of a study of blood T cell repertoires in COVID-19. Background on the study: Acute and convalescent COVID-19 samples came from the United States, Italy and Spain. Sample material is recorded as cDNA or gDNA derived from T cells, B-cell-depleted T cells, or PBMCs.

V lost 5 bases and J 8 bases, leaving 7 bases between the germline ends. Germline CDR1 is MDHEN and CDR2 is SYDVKM. This CDR3 has 11 amino acids. In the original workflow: Amplification with reference gene primers provided the estimates of nucleated cell counts. The data were produced by immunoSEQ multiplex PCR, yet TCRdb's version contains in-frame clones alone and is incomplete. V and J calls and clone size follow that table, whereas D and trimming were derived from the DNA. Of some 100,000 clones listed, roughly nine tenths were seen once; the top ten hold roughly 7.9%. The chain couples TRBV28 to TRBJ2-1; D is unclear. The TCR comes from a man between 65 and 85 years old who had recovered from COVID-19. Sequenced sample: peripheral blood. The DNA of the CDR3 is TGTGCCAGCAGTCTCCGGGATGAGCAGTTCTTC. Translating gives CASSLRDEQFF.